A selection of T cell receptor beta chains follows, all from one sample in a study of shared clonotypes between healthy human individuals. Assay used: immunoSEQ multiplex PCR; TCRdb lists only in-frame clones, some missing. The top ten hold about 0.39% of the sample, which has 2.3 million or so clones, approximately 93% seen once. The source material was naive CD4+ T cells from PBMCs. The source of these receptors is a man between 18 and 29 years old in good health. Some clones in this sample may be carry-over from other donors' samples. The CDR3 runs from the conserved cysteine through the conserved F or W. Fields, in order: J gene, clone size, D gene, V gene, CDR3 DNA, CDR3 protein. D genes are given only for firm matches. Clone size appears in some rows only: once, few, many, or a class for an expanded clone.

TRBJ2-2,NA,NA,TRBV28,TGTGCCAGCAGTTTACTTATAAGAACCGGGGAGCTGTTTTTT,CASSLLIRTGELFF
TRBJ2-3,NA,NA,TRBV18,TGTGCCAGCTCACCCCCCAGGGCAACAGGAGTTACGCAGTATTTT,CASSPPRATGVTQYF
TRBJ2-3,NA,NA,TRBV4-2,TGTGCCAGCAGCCAACCAGCGGTAAGCACAGATACGCAGTATTTT,CASSQPAVSTDTQYF
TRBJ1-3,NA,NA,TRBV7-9,TGTGCCAGCAGCTTAGTTATCGGACAGAGAAACACCATATATTTT,CASSLVIGQRNTIYF
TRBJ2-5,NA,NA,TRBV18,TGTGCCAGCTCACCTCGTTGGGGTTATCAAGAGACCCAGTACTTC,CASSPRWGYQETQYF
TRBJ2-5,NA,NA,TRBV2,TGTGCCAGCAGAATTAGTGGCCTACAAGAGACCCAGTACTTC,CASRISGLQETQYF
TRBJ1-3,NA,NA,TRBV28,TGTGCCAGCAGGGCAGGGGTTTCTGGAAACACCATATATTTT,CASRAGVSGNTIYF
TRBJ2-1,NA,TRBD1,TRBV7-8,TGTGCCAGCAGCCCCAGGGGGAAAACCTACAATGAGCAGTTCTTC,CASSPRGKTYNEQFF
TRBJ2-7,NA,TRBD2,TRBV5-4,TGTGCCAGCAGCGTAACCCCAAGGACTAGCGGGAGTTTCCACGAGCAGTACTTC,CASSVTPRTSGSFHEQYF
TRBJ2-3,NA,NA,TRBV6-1,TGTGCCAGCAGTGATTTCACTAGAGGGAATACGCAGTATTTT,CASSDFTRGNTQYF
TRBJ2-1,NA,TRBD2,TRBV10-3,TGTGCCATCAGTGAGAGACTAGCGGGAGAGAATGAGCAGTTCTTC,CAISERLAGENEQFF
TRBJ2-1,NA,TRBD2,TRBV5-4,TGTGCCAGCAGCGACGGACTAGCGGGACCAAGTGAGCAGTTCTTC,CASSDGLAGPSEQFF
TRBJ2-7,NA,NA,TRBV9,TGTGCCAGCAGCACCAACGGGAACCCGACCTACGAGCAGTACTTC,CASSTNGNPTYEQYF
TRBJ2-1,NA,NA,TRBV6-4,TGTGCCAGCAGTGTCAGCCCGAGCTCCTACAATGAGCAGTTCTTC,CASSVSPSSYNEQFF
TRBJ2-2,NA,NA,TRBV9,TGTGCCAGCAGCGTAGGGCGGGAAACCGGGGAGCTGTTTTTT,CASSVGRETGELFF
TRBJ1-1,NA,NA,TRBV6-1,TGTGCCAGCACCCCGATTCGAGGGGGTGGCACTGAAGCTTTCTTT,CASTPIRGGGTEAFF
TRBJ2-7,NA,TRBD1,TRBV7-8,TGTGCCAGCAGCTCGACAGGGGGGCAGTACTTC,CASSSTGGQYF
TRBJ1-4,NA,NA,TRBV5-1,TGCGCCAGCAGCTCTTCTCCGGTAGTACTAAATGAAAAACTGTTTTTT,CASSSSPVVLNEKLFF
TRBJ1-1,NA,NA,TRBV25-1,TGTGCCAGCGGGGGGTCAAGAGCCGAAGCTTTCTTT,CASGGSRAEAFF
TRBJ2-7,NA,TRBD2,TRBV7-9,TGTGCCAGCAGCACGGAATGGCGTCTAGCGGGAATAGGTGAGCAGTACTTC,CASSTEWRLAGIGEQYF
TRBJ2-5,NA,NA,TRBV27,TGTGCCAGCAGTTCTGGGGGGGCGGGGGAGACCCAGTACTTC,CASSSGGAGETQYF
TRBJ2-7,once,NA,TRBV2,TGTGCCAGCAGAACCCCGCGGAGGGCCGCCTACGAGCAGTACTTC,CASRTPRRAAYEQYF
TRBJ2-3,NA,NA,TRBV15,TGTGCCACCAGCAGGAGGCAGGGGGGAGATACGCAGTATTTT,CATSRRQGGDTQYF
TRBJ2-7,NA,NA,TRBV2,TGTGCCAGCAGCGAAGGGGGAGGGCCGGGAGAGCAGTACTTC,CASSEGGGPGEQYF
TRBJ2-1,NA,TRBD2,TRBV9,TGTGCCAGCAGCGCGTCTGGCGGGAGCTCCTACAATGAGCAGTTCTTC,CASSASGGSSYNEQFF
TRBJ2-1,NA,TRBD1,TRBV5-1,TGCGCCAGCAGACTTTTTACAGGGGGCGACTCCTACAATGAGCAGTTCTTC,CASRLFTGGDSYNEQFF
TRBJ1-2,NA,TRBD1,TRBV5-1,TGCGCCAGCGCCGTTGAGACAGGGGTGCGTGGCTACACCTTC,CASAVETGVRGYTF
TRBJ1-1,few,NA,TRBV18,TGTGCCAGCTCACCGGTCGGGGGGCAGACTGAAGCTTTCTTT,CASSPVGGQTEAFF
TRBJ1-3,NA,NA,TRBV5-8,TGTGCCAGCAGCTTGGGGGTCGAATGGTTCAGCAACACCATATATTTT,CASSLGVEWFSNTIYF
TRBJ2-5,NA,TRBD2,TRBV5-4,TGTGCCAGCAGCTTCCCAGGCCCGGGGGGGACCCAGTACTTC,CASSFPGPGGTQYF
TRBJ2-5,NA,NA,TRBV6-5,TGTGCCAGCAGTCCTGGGGGCGCCGGGCAAGAGACCCAGTACTTC,CASSPGGAGQETQYF
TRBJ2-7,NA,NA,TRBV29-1,TGCAGCGCCGGAGATCGTGGGGAGCAGTACTTC,CSAGDRGEQYF
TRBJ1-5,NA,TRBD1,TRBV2,TGTGCCAGCAGTGAAAACCAGGGGGACCAGCCCCAGCATTTT,CASSENQGDQPQHF
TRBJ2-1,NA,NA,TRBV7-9,TGTGCCAGCAGCTCGCTTGCCGGCGCGGAGGAAGTTGAGCAGTTCTTC,CASSSLAGAEEVEQFF
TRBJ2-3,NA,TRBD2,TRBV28,TGTGCCAGCACAAGCGGGAGATGGTCTAGCACAGATACGCAGTATTTT,CASTSGRWSSTDTQYF
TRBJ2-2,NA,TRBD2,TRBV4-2,TGTGCCAGCAGCCAAGGACTAGCGGGGAACACCGGGGAGCTGTTTTTT,CASSQGLAGNTGELFF
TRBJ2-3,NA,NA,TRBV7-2,TGTGCCAGCACCCGAAACGATCTGGGCGGGCATACGCAGTATTTT,CASTRNDLGGHTQYF
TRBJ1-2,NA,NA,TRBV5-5,TGTGCCAGCAGCTTGGTTTTTGGGCCCACTAACTATGGCTACACCTTC,CASSLVFGPTNYGYTF
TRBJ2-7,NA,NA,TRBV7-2,TGTGCCAGCAGCCAGCAGGGGCCCCTTCTGTACGAGCAGTACTTC,CASSQQGPLLYEQYF
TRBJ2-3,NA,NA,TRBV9,TGTGCCAGCAGCGTAGCAGCGGGCTGGGATACGCAGTATTTT,CASSVAAGWDTQYF
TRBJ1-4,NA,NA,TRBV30,TGTGCCTGGAGTCTGGGGGTGGCTAATGAAAAACTGTTTTTT,CAWSLGVANEKLFF
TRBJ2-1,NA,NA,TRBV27,TGTGCCAGCAGTTCCCTCCCACTAGGGGATGAGCAGTTCTTC,CASSSLPLGDEQFF
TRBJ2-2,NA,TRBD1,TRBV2,TGTGCCAGCAGTGGCGGGACAGGGGCCGGGGAGCTGTTTTTT,CASSGGTGAGELFF
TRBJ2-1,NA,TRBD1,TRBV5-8,TGTGCCAGCAGCTTCCGGGACAGGGGGCACAATGAGCAGTTCTTC,CASSFRDRGHNEQFF
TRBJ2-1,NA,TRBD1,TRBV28,TGTGCCAGTGGACAGGGAGACAATGAGCAGTTCTTC,CASGQGDNEQFF
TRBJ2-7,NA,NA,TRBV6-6,TGTGCCAGCAGCCCTTCGGGTTCCCCCGGGTTCGACGAGCAGTACTTC,CASSPSGSPGFDEQYF
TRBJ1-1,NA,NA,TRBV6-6,TGTGCCAGCAGTCCAGGGTCGAAGCTCCCCTTGCCTTTCTTT,CASSPGSKLPLPFF
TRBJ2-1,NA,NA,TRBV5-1,TGCGCCAGCAGCTTAGGTCTCAACTACTACAATGAGCAGTTCTTC,CASSLGLNYYNEQFF
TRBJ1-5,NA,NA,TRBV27,TGTGCCAGCAGTAAAGGGGGGGGGCAGCCCCAGCATTTT,CASSKGGGQPQHF
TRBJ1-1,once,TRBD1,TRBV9,TGTGCCAGCAGCGCCGGGACAGCCCTCACTGAAGCTTTCTTT,CASSAGTALTEAFF
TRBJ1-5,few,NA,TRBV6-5,TGTGCCACCGGCACAGGTAATCAGCCCCAGCATTTT,CATGTGNQPQHF
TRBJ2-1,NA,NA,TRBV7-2,TGTGCCAGCAGCTTAGTTTCGGGGTTCTCCTACAATGAGCAGTTCTTC,CASSLVSGFSYNEQFF